The 28 T cell receptor beta chains below come from one sample, sequenced in a study of T cell changes during pregnancy in multiple sclerosis. Method: immunoSEQ multiplex PCR; TCRdb's copy keeps in-frame clones and lacks some. The table has fewer than 60,000 clones, less than 95% seen once. The sample here was peripheral blood, taken after pregnancy. The receptor source for this set is a female donor in good health, enrolled as a control in a pregnancy study.

The chain uses TRBV5-1 and TRBJ1-5, with D maybe TRBD1 (6 bases). Per the germline V gene, CDR1 is SGHRS and CDR2 is YFSETQ. The CDR3 runs 15 residues. V was trimmed by 0 bases and J by 4 bases, leaving 11 bases between them. In nucleotides, the CDR3 is TGCGCCAGCAGCTTGGGGGCAGGGGTTAATCAGCCCCAGCATTTT. This translates into CASSLGAGVNQPQHF.

V gene TRBV28 combines with J gene TRBJ2-3, with no clear D. Germline V gene lookup returns CDR1 MDHEN and CDR2 SYDVKM. With 5 bases removed from V and 2 bases from J, the gap between germline ends came to 5 bases. CDR3 size: 12 residues. Here the CDR3 reads CASSPYTDTQYF. The CDR3 region has the DNA TGTGCCAGCAGTCCTTACACAGATACGCAGTATTTT.

The V call is TRBV28, the J call TRBJ1-2, with 7 bases identical to TRBD1. This CDR3 has 11 amino acids. CDR1 is MDHEN and CDR2 is SYDVKM in the germline V gene. Trimming at V came to 9 bases and at J to 3 bases, leaving 1 base not matched to a gene. DNA for the CDR3: TGTGCCAGTGGACAGGACTATGGCTACACCTTC. The encoded protein is CASGQDYGYTF.

This chain connects TRBV5-6 to TRBJ1-1; 7 nucleotides agree with TRBD1. The CDR3 covers 13 residues. Germline V gene sequence: CDR1 SGHDT, CDR2 YYEEEE. The trim removed 5 bases at V and 2 bases at J, leaving 3 bases unmatched. The CDR3 loop is CASRGQFNTEAFF. As DNA, the CDR3 is TGTGCCAGCAGGGGACAGTTTAACACTGAAGCTTTCTTT.

V usage is TRBV7-6 and J usage is TRBJ2-1, with TRBD2 as a possible D gene (5 bases). The germline CDR1 and CDR2 sequences are SGHVS and FNYEAQ. Trimming took 5 bases from V and 12 from J, leaving 23 bases between them. The CDR3 is made up of 15 amino acids. The CDR3 region is CASSLIGTDPRGQFF. DNA for the CDR3: TGTGCCAGCAGCCTTATAGGAACCGACCCCCGGGGGCAGTTCTTC.

Points on this clone: The sample has other DNA sequences that encode this CDR3 too. V and J are TRBV6-4 and TRBJ2-1; 10 bases map to TRBD2. V shed 0 bases, J shed 4 bases, and the junction held 0 bases outside the gene matches. The CDR3 totals 15 residues. In germline, CDR1 is MRHNA, CDR2 SNTAGT. The CDR3 sequence: CASSDSAGGYNEQFF. CDR3 DNA sequence: TGTGCCAGCAGTGACTCAGCGGGAGGGTACAATGAGCAGTTCTTC.

This chain joins TRBV5-6 and TRBJ2-3, with TRBD2 identical over 7 bases. Trimming at V came to 4 bases and at J to 5 bases, leaving 4 bases not matched to a gene. Germline-derived CDR1 and CDR2 are SGHDT and YYEEEE. This CDR3 has 13 amino acids. As DNA, the CDR3 is TGTGCCAGCAGCCCGGGGAGGGGAGATACGCAGTATTTT. Amino acids: CASSPGRGDTQYF.

As DNA, the CDR3 is TGTGCCAGTAGTAGGGCAGGACTCAACACTGAAGCTTTCTTT. Translating it yields CASSRAGLNTEAFF. This chain uses TRBV19 with TRBJ1-1; unclear D gene. V lost 4 bases and J lost 2, with 11 bases in between. Germline V gene lookup returns CDR1 LNHDA and CDR2 SQIVND (reference sequence). CDR3 length equals 14 residues.

In its sample, this clone was seen once. This rearrangement joins TRBV10-3 to TRBJ1-2, with D unclear. Looked up from germline, CDR1 is ENHRY and CDR2 is SYGVKD. CDR3 length: 14 amino acids. V gave up 0 bases and J gave up 7 bases, with 12 bases separating them. The CDR3 spells CAISESREWAGYTF. The CDR3 DNA reads as TGTGCCATCAGTGAGTCGAGGGAATGGGCTGGCTACACCTTC.

The V call is TRBV27, the J call TRBJ2-1, with D perhaps matching TRBD1 (5 bases). The V end lost 4 bases, the J end lost 2 bases, and 9 bases lay between the germline ends. Germline V lookup: CDR1 MNHEY, CDR2 SMNVEV (reference sequence). This CDR3 has 14 residues. The CDR3 sequence is CASSSQGPYNEQFF. CDR3 sequence (DNA): TGTGCCAGCAGTTCCCAGGGCCCCTACAATGAGCAGTTCTTC.

This rearrangement joins TRBV15 to TRBJ2-7; D is possibly TRBD2 (5 bases). This CDR3 has 15 amino acids. V was trimmed by 1 base and J by 2 bases, leaving 12 bases between them. CDR1 is LNHNV and CDR2 is YYDKDF in the germline V gene (reference sequence). CDR3 sequence reads: CATSRGGIGTYEQYF. Written as DNA, the CDR3 is TGTGCCACCAGCAGAGGAGGGATCGGTACCTACGAGCAGTACTTC.

The rearrangement uses TRBV4-3 and TRBJ1-5, with 8 bases that match TRBD1. J lost 7 bases, V lost 1 base, and 6 bases had no gene match. The CDR3 loop spans 15 amino acids. CDR1 and CDR2 from the germline V gene are LGHNA and YSLEER. The CDR3 nucleotides read TGCGCCAGCAGCCAAGCCAGGGGGCTAAGGCAGCCCCAGCATTTT. It is translated as CASSQARGLRQPQHF.

V and J are TRBV30 and TRBJ1-2, with TRBD1 matching 7 bases. The length of the CDR3 is 14 residues. V was pared by 1 base and J by 5 bases, with 7 bases of the junction left unmatched. CDR1 is GTSNPN and CDR2 is SVGIG in the germline V gene (reference sequence). CDR3 protein: CAWSDRGRGYGYTF. The CDR3 DNA reads TGTGCCTGGAGTGATAGGGGGCGAGGGTATGGCTACACCTTC.

The CDR3 spells CAWRPKGAGANVLTF. DNA of the CDR3: TGTGCCTGGAGGCCTAAGGGGGCTGGGGCCAACGTCCTGACTTTC. The chain employs TRBV30 and TRBJ2-6; D possibly corresponds to TRBD1 (6 bases). Trimming pared 3 bases from V and 2 bases from J, leaving 11 bases between. There are 15 residues in the CDR3. CDR1 GTSNPN and CDR2 SVGIG come from the germline V gene (reference sequence).

J is TRBJ1-2 and V is TRBV19; the D is unclear. The length of the CDR3 is 14 residues. Germline CDR1 reads LNHDA; CDR2 reads SQIVND (reference sequence). Trimming took off 0 bases at V and 3 bases at J, with 8 bases between the two ends. The CDR3, as DNA: TGTGCCAGTAGTATAGATCCTTTCTACTATGGCTACACCTTC. Encoded protein: CASSIDPFYYGYTF.

The CDR3 protein is CASSQSMYGAQPQHF. CDR3 nucleotide sequence: TGTGCCAGCAGCCAAAGTATGTATGGGGCCCAGCCCCAGCATTTT. The chain employs TRBV7-9 and TRBJ1-5, with D possibly being TRBD1 (5 bases). Germline V lookup: CDR1 SEHNR, CDR2 FQNEAQ (reference sequence). V was clipped by 5 bases and J by 7 bases, with 18 bases between them. This CDR3 spans 15 amino acids. The whole variable domain, filled in from reference TRBV7-9 and TRBJ1-5, reads DTGVSQNPRHKITKRGQNVTFRCDPISEHNRLYWYRQTLGQGPEFLTYFQNEAQLEKSRLLSDRFSAERPKGSFSTLEIQRTEQGDSAMYLCASSQSMYGAQPQHFGDGTRLSIL.

This chain joins TRBV7-2 and TRBJ2-7; 8 positions agree with TRBD2. CDR1 and CDR2 (germline): SGHTA, FQGNSA. CDR3 length: 17 residues. Losses at the gene ends were 4 bases for V and 0 bases for J; bases not matched to a gene: 11. For the CDR3, the DNA is TGTGCCAGCAGCTACCCACGGGCTAGCGGGCTCTCCTACGAGCAGTACTTC. Encoded protein: CASSYPRASGLSYEQYF.

This sequence joins TRBV18 and TRBJ2-3; 7 nucleotides match TRBD2. V was pared by 8 bases and J by 2 bases, with 10 bases of the junction left unmatched. Germline CDR1 is KGHSH and CDR2 is LQKENI. The CDR3 extends over 15 amino acids. CDR3 DNA: TGTGCCAGCCGCCACGGGGGGAGACACACAGATACGCAGTATTTT. It translates to CASRHGGRHTDTQYF.

This chain uses TRBV11-3 with TRBJ2-5, with 7 positions matching TRBD2. The CDR3 length is 16 residues. With 5 bases clipped from V and 5 bases from J, the junction kept 14 bases outside the gene matches. Germline V gene lookup returns CDR1 SGHNT and CDR2 YENEEA. The CDR3 sequence is CASSPRRGNPLETQYF. CDR3 coding DNA: TGTGCCAGCAGCCCCAGGCGGGGGAATCCCTTGGAGACCCAGTACTTC. The whole variable domain, filled in from reference TRBV11-3 and TRBJ2-5, reads EAGVVQSPRYKIIEKKQPVAFWCNPISGHNTLYWYLQNLGQGPELLIRYENEEAVDDSQLPKDRFSAERLKGVDSTLKIQPAELGDSAVYLCASSPRRGNPLETQYFGPGTRLLVL.

This clone was seen once. J is TRBJ1-2 and V is TRBV9; D gene unclear. Germline loops: CDR1 SGDLS, CDR2 YYNGEE. Trimming stripped 3 bases from V and 8 bases from J, with 8 bases between. CDR3 length equals 11 residues. The CDR3 sequence is CASSDPRGYTF. The CDR3 nucleotides read TGTGCCAGCAGCGATCCCAGGGGCTACACCTTC. Complete variable domain (other parts from reference TRBV9 and TRBJ1-2): DSGVTQTPKHLITATGQRVTLRCSPRSGDLSVYWYQQSLDQGLQFLIQYYNGEERAKGNILERFSAQQFPDLHSELNLSSLELGDSALYFCASSDPRGYTFGSGTRLTVV.

The chain uses TRBV11-1 and TRBJ2-1; 7 bases are a match to TRBD1. V was pared by 5 bases and J by 6 bases, with 10 bases of the junction left unmatched. Germline CDR1 reads SGHAT; CDR2 reads FQDESV (reference sequence). This CDR3 is 15 amino acids long. CDR3 residues: CASSPRQGRPNEQFF. CDR3 bases: TGTGCCAGCAGCCCCCGACAGGGTCGTCCCAATGAGCAGTTCTTC.

The V gene is TRBV29-1, the J gene TRBJ2-1; a possible D gene is TRBD2 (6 bases). Per germline, CDR1 SQVTM and CDR2 ANQGSEA. The V gene lost 7 bases and the J gene lost 2 bases, with 12 bases spanning the gap. This CDR3 contains 13 residues. CDR3 residues: CSALGGAYNEQFF. CDR3 nucleotide sequence: TGCAGCGCCCTGGGCGGGGCCTACAATGAGCAGTTCTTC.

The CDR3 reads CASSLSGGNRGYTF. As DNA, the CDR3 is TGTGCCAGCAGTTTATCAGGGGGCAATCGCGGCTACACCTTC. The V call is TRBV27, the J call TRBJ1-2; the match to TRBD1 covers 7 bases. CDR3 length equals 14 residues. Unmatched junction bases numbered 6, after V lost 0 bases and J lost 8 bases. CDR1 and CDR2 from the germline V gene are MNHEY and SMNVEV (reference sequence).

The genes are TRBV6-5 and TRBJ2-1; TRBD2 matches at 9 bases. CDR1 is MNHEY, CDR2 SVGAGI, per germline. This CDR3 has 16 residues. The V and J ends lost 3 bases and 7 bases, in that order; junction bases with no gene match: 10. CDR3 coding DNA: TGTGCCAGCAGTTATGGGGGCGGGAGGGCCGAAAATGAGCAGTTCTTC. It codes for CASSYGGGRAENEQFF.

This chain connects TRBV19 to TRBJ1-4; D is unresolved. Germline assignment: CDR1 LNHDA and CDR2 SQIVND (reference sequence). V lost 9 bases, J lost 5 bases, and 13 bases lay in between. This CDR3 is 13 amino acids long. CDR3 sequence (DNA): TGTGCCAGCACCACAACCCTCAATGAAAAACTGTTTTTT. The encoded protein is CASTTTLNEKLFF.

This chain uses TRBV5-1 with TRBJ2-7; 8 bases are a match to TRBD1. V shed 5 bases, J shed 4 bases, and the junction held 11 bases outside the gene matches. The CDR3 spans 15 residues. CDR1 and CDR2 from the germline V gene are SGHRS and YFSETQ. The CDR3 here is CASRFLSQGAYEQYF. The CDR3 DNA reads as TGCGCCAGCAGATTCCTTTCGCAGGGGGCTTACGAGCAGTACTTC.

V is TRBV5-1 and J is TRBJ2-3, with D unresolved. Trimming removed 0 bases from V and 3 bases from J, with 8 bases in between. Germline CDR1 and CDR2: SGHRS and YFSETQ. This CDR3 has 14 residues. The CDR3 region is CASSLGRGTDTQYF. For the CDR3, the DNA is TGCGCCAGCAGCTTGGGGCGCGGAACAGATACGCAGTATTTT. The full variable domain, its missing parts supplied by reference TRBV5-1 and TRBJ2-3, is KAGVTQTPRYLIKTRGQQVTLSCSPISGHRSVSWYQQTPGQGLQFLFEYFSETQRNKGNFPGRFSGRQFSNSRSEMNVSTLELGDSALYLCASSLGRGTDTQYFGPGTRLTVL.

The CDR3 DNA reads TGTGCCAGCAGCTCCTGGACTGCTCCTAATGAGCAGTTCTTC. This sequence encodes CASSSWTAPNEQFF. The V call is TRBV7-9, the J call TRBJ2-1, with D maybe TRBD2 (5 bases). This CDR3 contains 14 residues. Germline-derived CDR1 and CDR2 are SEHNR and FQNEAQ (reference sequence). Trimming took off 4 bases at V and 7 bases at J, with 14 bases between the two ends.